This T cell receptor beta chain is from a study of memory CD4+ T cells and cytomegalovirus serostatus. Assay: immunoSEQ multiplex PCR; the TCRdb copy retains only in-frame clones and omits some. The data show over 45,000 clones, 82% seen once. Single viable CD3+CD4+CD8-CD45RO+ cells were sorted as the memory CD4+ T cells. Specimen: memory CD4+ T cells from blood. The TCR comes from an adult in good health and CMV-seronegative. Some clones in this sample may be carry-over from other donors' samples.

CDR3 amino acids: CASSDRGSRYDTQYF. For the CDR3, the DNA is TGTGCCAGCAGTGATCGGGGGAGCAGGTACGATACGCAGTATTTT. The rearrangement joins TRBV6-1 to TRBJ2-3; the D gene is possibly TRBD2 (6 bases). Germline V gene data show CDR1 as MNHNS and CDR2 as SASEGT. Trimming left V 3 bases short and J 6 bases short, with 16 bases between. The CDR3 is 15 amino acids.